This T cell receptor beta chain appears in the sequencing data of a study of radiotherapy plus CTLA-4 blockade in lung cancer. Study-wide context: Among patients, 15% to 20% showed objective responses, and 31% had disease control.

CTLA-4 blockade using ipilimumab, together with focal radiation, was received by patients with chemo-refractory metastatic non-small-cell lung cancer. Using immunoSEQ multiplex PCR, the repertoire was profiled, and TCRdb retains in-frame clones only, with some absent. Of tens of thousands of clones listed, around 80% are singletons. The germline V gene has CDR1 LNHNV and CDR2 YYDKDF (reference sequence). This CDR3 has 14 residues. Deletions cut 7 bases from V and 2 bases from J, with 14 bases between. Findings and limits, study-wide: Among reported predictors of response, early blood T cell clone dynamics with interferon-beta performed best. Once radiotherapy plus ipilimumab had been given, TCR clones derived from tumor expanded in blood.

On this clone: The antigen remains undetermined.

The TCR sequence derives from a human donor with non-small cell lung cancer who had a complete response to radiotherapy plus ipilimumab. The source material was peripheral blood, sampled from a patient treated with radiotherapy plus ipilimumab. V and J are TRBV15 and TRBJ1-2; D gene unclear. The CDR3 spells CATTLTGLNYGYTF. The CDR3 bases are TGTGCCACCACCCTTACCGGACTCAACTATGGCTACACCTTC.